This T cell receptor (beta chain) was sequenced during a study of Ad26.COV2.S vaccination and SARS-CoV-2 variants. Whole-study findings and limits: Once vaccination had occurred, spike-specific CD8+ and CD4+ T cell responses reportedly showed substantial breadth. There was a possibility that the TCR breadth and depth analyses underestimated total T cell responses.

Treatment here: around 19 received Ad26.COV2.S at low or high dose, single or two shots; about 5 received placebo; per-sample allocation not given. Repertoires come from day 63 after the first vaccine or placebo injection. At a Boston site, the person donating was an adult of 18-55 years. V was clipped by 1 base and J by 0 bases, with 13 bases between them. The CDR3 runs 16 residues. Germline V gene lookup returns CDR1 SGHAT and CDR2 FQNNGV. Sequencing was performed with immunoSEQ multiplex PCR; in TCRdb, only in-frame clones are kept and a portion is missing. The sample lists some 300,000 clones; over 80% were seen once. Of note for this clone: The antigen is undetermined.

The receptor's source is a person aged 18-60 years who received the Ad26.COV2.S COVID-19 vaccine or a placebo. This sample comprised peripheral blood, obtained in a trial of Ad26.COV2.S vaccine versus placebo. The chain joins TRBV11-2 to TRBJ2-7, with D tentatively TRBD1 (6 bases). This CDR3 is CASSLARQDSSYEQYF. The CDR3 nucleotides read TGTGCCAGCAGCTTAGCTCGACAGGATAGCTCCTACGAGCAGTACTTC. The entire variable domain, with the rest obtained from reference TRBV11-2 and TRBJ2-7, is as follows: EAGVAQSPRYKIIEKRQSVAFWCNPISGHATLYWYQQILGQGPKLLIQFQNNGVVDDSQLPKDRFSAERLKGVDSTLKIQPAKLEDSAVYLCASSLARQDSSYEQYFGPGTRLTVT.